This TCR beta chain came from a study of blood T cell repertoires in COVID-19. As for the study in general: Sites across the United States, Italy and Spain contributed samples from acute and convalescent COVID-19. From T cells, B-cell-depleted T cells, or PBMCs came the material, which was cDNA or gDNA.

Study members were between roughly 18 and 89 years old and lived in some 26 US regions. The CDR3 length is 15 residues. Germline V CDR1 and CDR2: KGHSH, LQKENI. Trimming cost V 4 bases and J 5 bases; bases outside gene matches: 9. Per the authors' pipeline: Counts of nucleated cells, estimated from reference gene primer amplification, were obtained. The data were produced by immunoSEQ multiplex PCR, yet TCRdb's version contains in-frame clones alone and is incomplete. V, J and clone size reflect that table, while D and trimming were determined from the DNA. The sample has approximately 210,000 clones, 80% seen once; the top ten hold approximately 4.6%.

The sample consisted of PBMCs or T cells enriched from blood (not recorded which). This clonotype was obtained from a man under 40 with acute COVID-19. The chain carries TRBV18 and TRBJ1-1; 8 bases map to TRBD1. The chain's CDR3 is CASSLQGAVGTEAFF. The CDR3 DNA reads as TGTGCCAGCTCACTCCAGGGGGCTGTGGGTACTGAAGCTTTCTTT.